This T cell receptor beta chain was profiled in a study of blood T cell dynamics during melanoma immunotherapy. About the research overall: Standard first-line treatment here was pembrolizumab or nivolumab plus ipilimumab in metastatic melanoma. General study results and limits: Immune-effector CD8+ cells best matched cell-free DNA CDR3 sequences and were most clonal.

As for this clone: What it binds is unknown.

Described time point: pre-treatment baseline. All DNA from each sorted CD8+ subset was loaded. Some clones are missing from TCRdb's copy, which holds only in-frame ones; the method was immunoSEQ multiplex PCR. The profile shows some 13,000 clones, 92% of them singletons. CDR1 and CDR2 (germline): SGHAT, FQNNGV. CDR3 length: 16 residues. V was pared by 0 bases and J by 2 bases, with 5 bases of the junction left unmatched. This specimen was effector memory CD8+ T cells from blood, taken from a patient treated with checkpoint blockade. The V call is TRBV11-2, the J call TRBJ2-3; 7 nucleotides align to TRBD1. The receptor's source is a human donor with melanoma. CDR3: CASSLDWDSHTDTQYF. CDR3 DNA sequence: TGTGCCAGCAGCTTAGACTGGGACAGTCACACAGATACGCAGTATTTT.